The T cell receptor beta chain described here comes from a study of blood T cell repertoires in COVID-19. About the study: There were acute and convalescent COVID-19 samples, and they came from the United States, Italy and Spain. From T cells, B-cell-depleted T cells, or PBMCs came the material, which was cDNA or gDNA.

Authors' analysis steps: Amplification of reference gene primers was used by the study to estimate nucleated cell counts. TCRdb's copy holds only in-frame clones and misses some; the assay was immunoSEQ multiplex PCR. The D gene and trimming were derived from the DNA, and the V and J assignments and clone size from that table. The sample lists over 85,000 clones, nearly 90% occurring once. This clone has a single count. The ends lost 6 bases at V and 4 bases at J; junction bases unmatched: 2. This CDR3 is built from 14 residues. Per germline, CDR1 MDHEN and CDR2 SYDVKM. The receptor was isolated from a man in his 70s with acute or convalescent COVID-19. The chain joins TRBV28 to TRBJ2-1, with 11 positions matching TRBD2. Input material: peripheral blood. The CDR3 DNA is TGTGCCAGCAGACGACTAGCGGGGTACAATGAGCAGTTCTTC. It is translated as CASRRLAGYNEQFF.